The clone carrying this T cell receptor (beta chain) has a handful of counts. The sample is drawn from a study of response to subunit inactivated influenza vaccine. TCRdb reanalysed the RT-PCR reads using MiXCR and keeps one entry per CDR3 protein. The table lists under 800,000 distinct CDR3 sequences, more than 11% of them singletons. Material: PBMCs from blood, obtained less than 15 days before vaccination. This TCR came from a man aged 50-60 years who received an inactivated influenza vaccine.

The CDR3 bases are TGTGCCAGCAGTTACTCGATTGGGACAGGGTTTTACGAGCAGTACTTC. It encodes CASSYSIGTGFYEQYF. This sequence joins TRBV6-5 and TRBJ2-7; 9 bases agree with TRBD1. V lost 0 bases, J lost 4 bases, and 7 bases stayed unmatched. The CDR3 runs 16 residues. Germline CDR1 is MNHEY and CDR2 is SVGAGI.